One sample yielded the 19 T cell receptor beta chains listed below, sequenced in a study of blood T cell repertoires in COVID-19. TCRdb's copy holds only in-frame clones and misses some; the assay was immunoSEQ multiplex PCR. The data hold 77,000 or so clones, with roughly 84% observed a single time. Sequences were obtained from peripheral blood. All receptors derive from a woman aged 55-69 years with acute or convalescent COVID-19.

The chain carries TRBV6-4 and TRBJ2-3; D may be TRBD2 (5 bases). Trimming cost V 0 bases and J 1 base, with 5 bases left between them. This CDR3 region has 14 residues. CDR1 and CDR2 (germline): MRHNA, SNTAGT. DNA of the CDR3: TGTGCCAGCAGTGACTCCGGGGGCACAGATACGCAGTATTTT. Its translation is CASSDSGGTDTQYF.

The chain has TRBV27 and TRBJ1-1; 8 positions match TRBD1. The V gene end was trimmed by 2 bases and the J gene end by 2 bases; junction bases not matched to a gene: 10. The CDR3 runs 17 residues. The germline CDR1 and CDR2 sequences are MNHEY and SMNVEV (reference sequence). CDR3 sequence reads: CASSLNPRGRSNTEAFF. The CDR3 DNA reads as TGTGCCAGCAGTTTAAATCCCAGGGGGCGGAGCAACACTGAAGCTTTCTTT.

The V and J genes are TRBV27 and TRBJ1-2; 8 nucleotides match TRBD1. The V gene end was trimmed by 4 bases and the J gene end by 6 bases; junction bases not matched to a gene: 4. This CDR3 has 13 amino acids. Germline V gene data show CDR1 as MNHEY and CDR2 as SMNVEV (reference sequence). CDR3 sequence: CASSYGQGDGYTF. In DNA form, the CDR3 reads TGTGCCAGCAGTTATGGACAGGGAGATGGCTACACCTTC.

This chain joins TRBV11-1 and TRBJ1-2; weak D call: TRBD1 (6 bases). The CDR3 is 13 residues long. Germline-derived CDR1 and CDR2 are SGHAT and FQDESV (reference sequence). V dropped 5 bases and J dropped 7 bases, with 14 bases sitting between them. The CDR3 DNA is TGTGCCAGCAGCCCATCCGGGACATCTGGCTACACCTTC. This encodes CASSPSGTSGYTF.

The V and J genes are TRBV5-1 and TRBJ1-2, with 7 bases that match TRBD1. With 4 bases clipped from V and 3 bases from J, the junction kept 6 bases outside the gene matches. Germline V gene sequence: CDR1 SGHRS, CDR2 YFSETQ. The CDR3 spans 14 residues. The CDR3 nucleotides are TGCGCCAGCAGCCGAGGAGGGGGCGACTATGGCTACACCTTC. Translated: CASSRGGGDYGYTF. Supplemented by reference TRBV5-1 and TRBJ1-2, the full variable domain reads KAGVTQTPRYLIKTRGQQVTLSCSPISGHRSVSWYQQTPGQGLQFLFEYFSETQRNKGNFPGRFSGRQFSNSRSEMNVSTLELGDSALYLCASSRGGGDYGYTFGSGTRLTVV.

The chain recombines TRBV7-8 with TRBJ1-2, with 10 bases that match TRBD1. Germline V lookup: CDR1 SGHVS, CDR2 FQNEAQ. The CDR3 is 14 residues long. V trimming: 4 bases; J trimming: 8 bases; junction bases outside the gene matches: 7. This chain's CDR3 is CASSYLDRGGGYTF. Here the CDR3 DNA reads TGTGCCAGCAGCTACTTGGACAGGGGGGGAGGCTACACCTTC.

The chain joins TRBV7-9 to TRBJ1-2, with D possibly TRBD1 on 6 matching bases. The CDR3 has 12 residues. V was cut by 3 bases and J by 8 bases, with 10 bases left in between. Germline CDR1 is SEHNR and CDR2 is FQNEAQ (reference sequence). CDR3 nucleotide sequence: TGTGCCAGCAGCTTGAACAGGGACGGCTACACCTTC. It specifies CASSLNRDGYTF.

V gene TRBV7-9 combines with J gene TRBJ1-1; no firm D call. The CDR3 has 12 residues. The V end lost 5 bases, the J end lost 4 bases, and 8 bases lay between the germline ends. In germline, CDR1 is SEHNR, CDR2 FQNEAQ (reference sequence). CDR3 sequence reads: CASSLLPTEAFF. The CDR3 DNA reads as TGTGCCAGCAGCCTCCTCCCCACTGAAGCTTTCTTT.

The rearrangement links TRBV5-1 to TRBJ2-2; a possible D gene is TRBD2 (6 bases). The CDR3 loop spans 15 amino acids. Trimming took off 4 bases at V and 3 bases at J, with 13 bases between the two ends. The germline V gene encodes CDR1 SGHRS and CDR2 YFSETQ. CDR3 sequence: CASSPATGDTGELFF. In DNA form, the CDR3 reads TGCGCCAGCAGCCCGGCCACGGGGGACACCGGGGAGCTGTTTTTT.

This clone has only one observation. The J gene is TRBJ2-3, the V gene TRBV6-1; 9 positions agree with TRBD2. CDR3 size: 15 residues. Germline V gives CDR1 MNHNS, CDR2 SASEGT. V dropped 8 bases and J dropped 4; count of bases not matched to a gene: 10. This CDR3 reads CASLSRGGLSDTQYF. Written as DNA, the CDR3 is TGTGCCAGCCTTTCGCGGGGGGGCCTGTCAGATACGCAGTATTTT.

V is TRBV19 and J is TRBJ1-1; the match to TRBD1 covers 9 bases. The CDR3 loop spans 17 amino acids. Per germline, CDR1 LNHDA and CDR2 SQIVND (reference sequence). V lost 7 bases to trimming and J lost 0 bases; unmatched junction nucleotides: 12. CDR3: CASINRGPLKVNTEAFF. In DNA, the CDR3 is TGTGCCAGTATTAACAGGGGGCCACTAAAAGTGAACACTGAAGCTTTCTTT.

This chain links TRBV9 with TRBJ2-7; 7 nucleotides match TRBD1. Germline CDR1 SGDLS, CDR2 YYNGEE. With 4 bases clipped from V and 0 bases from J, the junction kept 4 bases outside the gene matches. The CDR3 is 14 amino acids. The CDR3 coding sequence is TGTGCCAGCAGCTTCCGGGACAGCTCCTACGAGCAGTACTTC. This translates into CASSFRDSSYEQYF.

The chain couples TRBV30 to TRBJ1-6; D possibly corresponds to TRBD1 (6 bases). The germline V gene encodes CDR1 GTSNPN and CDR2 SVGIG (reference sequence). The CDR3 is made up of 15 amino acids. Trimming took off 8 bases at V and 3 bases at J, with 17 bases between the two ends. The CDR3: CARALSRGYNSPLHF. The CDR3 DNA reads as TGTGCCCGAGCCCTTTCCAGGGGCTATAATTCACCCCTCCACTTT.

V gene TRBV27 combines with J gene TRBJ2-2, with D possibly being TRBD1 (5 bases). This CDR3 is 17 amino acids long. The V gene's germline CDR1 is MNHEY and CDR2 SMNVEV (reference sequence). Trimming took off 6 bases at V and 1 base at J, with 18 bases between the two ends. The CDR3, as DNA: TGTGCCAGCAGCAATACAGGAAAGGGCCAGAACACCGGGGAGCTGTTTTTT. Translation gives CASSNTGKGQNTGELFF.

The J gene is TRBJ2-7, the V gene TRBV5-1; perhaps TRBD2 as D (6 bases). Germline-derived CDR1 and CDR2 are SGHRS and YFSETQ. Between the trimmed V and J ends, which lost 0 bases and 10 bases, there was a span of 14 bases. The CDR3 spans 13 residues. DNA of the CDR3: TGCGCCAGCAGCTTGGAGGTCGGGGGTGAACAGTACTTC. This translates into CASSLEVGGEQYF.

The genes are TRBV5-1 and TRBJ2-7; 10 bases agree with TRBD2. This CDR3 is built from 14 residues. CDR1 and CDR2 from the germline V gene are SGHRS and YFSETQ. J lost 2 bases, V lost 2 bases, and 1 base had no gene match. The CDR3: CASSLAGGPYEQYF. CDR3 nucleotide sequence: TGCGCCAGCAGCTTAGCGGGGGGGCCCTACGAGCAGTACTTC.

The chain couples TRBV13 to TRBJ1-2; 7 bases agree with TRBD1. Per germline, CDR1 PRHDT and CDR2 FYEKMQ (reference sequence). The junction had 12 bases not matched to a gene; V was cut back by 5 bases and J by 6 bases. CDR3 length: 15 amino acids. The CDR3 DNA is TGTGCCAGCAGCACCTCGACAGGGAAGGTCCATGGCTACACCTTC. This codes for CASSTSTGKVHGYTF.

V is TRBV12-3 or TRBV12-4 and J is TRBJ2-5; D gene ambiguous. The CDR3 consists of 13 residues. V was pared by 4 bases and J by 2 bases, with 8 bases between. The CDR3 reads CASSSAGQETQYF. The CDR3 DNA sequence: TGTGCCAGCAGTTCGGCAGGACAAGAGACCCAGTACTTC.

J is TRBJ1-1 and V is TRBV5-5, with D uncertain. From germline, CDR1 is SGHKS and CDR2 YYEKEE (reference sequence). This CDR3 has 14 amino acids. V lost 0 bases and J 3 bases, leaving 9 bases between the germline ends. CDR3 region: CASSLVAGYTEAFF. The DNA of the CDR3 is TGTGCCAGCAGCTTGGTTGCAGGCTACACTGAAGCTTTCTTT.